Each of the 22 T cell receptor beta chains below was sequenced from the same sample in a study of CD8+ T cells in alopecia areata. After isolation, RNA underwent reverse transcription to generate cDNA as the sequencing template. Measured with immunoSEQ multiplex PCR; TCRdb has only the in-frame clones, and not every one. The table has under 250,000 clones, 57% seen once; the top ten hold over 0.4%. The sequenced sample was CD4+ T cells sorted from blood, obtained at week 0. The receptors derive from a human donor with alopecia areata.

This chain links TRBV30 with TRBJ1-1, with D unresolved. The V gene's germline CDR1 is GTSNPN and CDR2 SVGIG (reference sequence). Trimming removed 4 bases at V and 0 bases at J, with 12 bases between. This CDR3 is 14 amino acids long. The DNA for the CDR3 is TGTGCCTGGACCCGACTTAAGTTGAACACTGAAGCTTTCTTT. Its protein is CAWTRLKLNTEAFF.

The rearrangement uses TRBV27 and TRBJ1-1; possible D gene TRBD1, 6 bases. Germline lookup yields CDR1 MNHEY and CDR2 SMNVEV (reference sequence). V was clipped by 2 bases and J by 0 bases, with 16 bases between them. The CDR3 has 17 amino acids. CDR3 sequence (DNA): TGTGCCAGCAGTTTAATGGGGGCCGGAGCATTGAACACTGAAGCTTTCTTT. Encoded protein: CASSLMGAGALNTEAFF.

This chain connects TRBV5-4 to TRBJ1-1; D gene uncertain. CDR3 length: 13 residues. Between the trimmed V and J ends, which lost 1 base and 1 base, there was a span of 5 bases. Germline V gives CDR1 SGHNT, CDR2 YYREEE (reference sequence). The CDR3 nucleotides are TGTGCCAGCAGCTTGAATGCGAACACTGAAGCTTTCTTT. Amino acid sequence: CASSLNANTEAFF.

Notes on this clone: This clone may be a read error of a much larger clone one base away. The rearrangement uses TRBV6-5 and TRBJ2-7; 7 bases fit TRBD1. Germline V CDR1 and CDR2: MNHEY, SVGAGI. V lost 6 bases to trimming and J lost 5 bases; unmatched junction nucleotides: 4. This CDR3 comprises 12 residues. CDR3 in DNA: TGTGCCAGCAGCCGACAGGGCAACGAGCAGTACTTC. This translates into CASSRQGNEQYF.

The table lists this clone with a count of one. V gene TRBV19 combines with J gene TRBJ1-5; a weak D match, TRBD1 (5 bases). The CDR3 is 13 amino acids. Looked up from germline, CDR1 is LNHDA and CDR2 is SQIVND (reference sequence). Between the trimmed V and J ends, which lost 3 bases and 3 bases, there was a span of 6 bases. CDR3 loop: CASSMGPNQPQHF. CDR3 nucleotides: TGTGCCAGTAGTATGGGGCCCAATCAGCCCCAGCATTTT.

The CDR3 bases are TGTGCCAGCAGCACCTCGGGGCGCGGGAACTATGGCTACACCTTC. It codes for CASSTSGRGNYGYTF. The J gene is TRBJ1-2, the V gene TRBV7-9; tentative D call: TRBD1 (5 bases). The V and J ends lost 5 bases and 2 bases respectively, with 15 bases between them. The CDR3 totals 15 residues. The germline CDR1 and CDR2 sequences are SEHNR and FQNEAQ (reference sequence).

The rearrangement uses TRBV6-5 and TRBJ1-2, with a weak D call TRBD1 (5 bases). This CDR3 is built from 14 residues. Germline loops: CDR1 MNHEY, CDR2 SVGAGI. Trimming took off 6 bases at V and 0 bases at J, with 11 bases between the two ends. CDR3 region: CASSGTSSNYGYTF. CDR3 nucleotides: TGTGCCAGCAGCGGGACGTCCTCTAACTATGGCTACACCTTC.

The chain has TRBV27 and TRBJ1-2; 11 positions match TRBD1. CDR1 and CDR2 (germline): MNHEY, SMNVEV (reference sequence). The CDR3 extends over 17 amino acids. Unmatched junction bases numbered 10, after V lost 5 bases and J lost 2 bases. The CDR3 here is CASSHHGQGARNYGYTF. Here the CDR3 DNA reads TGTGCCAGCAGTCATCACGGACAGGGGGCGCGAAACTATGGCTACACCTTC.

This chain joins TRBV7-9 and TRBJ2-1, with 9 bases identical to TRBD2. The germline V gene encodes CDR1 SEHNR and CDR2 FQNEAQ (reference sequence). The CDR3 has 15 amino acids. With 3 bases clipped from V and 2 bases from J, the junction kept 2 bases outside the gene matches. The CDR3 DNA reads as TGTGCCAGCAGCTTTAGCGGGAGAGCCTACAATGAGCAGTTCTTC. This codes for CASSFSGRAYNEQFF.

Only a few counts were recorded for this clone. The chain combines TRBV4-1 with TRBJ2-3; 15 bases match TRBD2. With 4 bases clipped from V and 4 bases from J, the junction kept 0 bases outside the gene matches. CDR3 length equals 15 residues. The germline V gene has CDR1 MGHRA and CDR2 YSYEKL. In DNA, the CDR3 is TGCGCCAGCAGCCGGACTAGCGGGAGGGCAGATACGCAGTATTTT. It codes for CASSRTSGRADTQYF.

A few counts support this clone. The chain's CDR3 is CASSLLGDEQYF. In nucleotides, the CDR3 is TGTGCCAGCAGTTTACTAGGGGATGAGCAGTACTTC. The V gene is TRBV28, the J gene TRBJ2-7; a possible D gene is TRBD1 (5 bases). Germline assignment: CDR1 MDHEN and CDR2 SYDVKM. The V end lost 2 bases, the J end lost 7 bases, and 9 bases lay between the germline ends. The CDR3 runs 12 residues.

The chain joins TRBV5-1 to TRBJ2-5, with D perhaps assigned TRBD1 or TRBD2 (5 bases each). From germline, CDR1 is SGHRS and CDR2 YFSETQ. V lost 0 bases, J lost 1 base, and 16 bases lay in between. The CDR3 covers 17 residues. Here the CDR3 DNA reads TGCGCCAGCAGCTTGGCAGGGAGAGGGAACATCCAAGAGACCCAGTACTTC. It yields the protein CASSLAGRGNIQETQYF.

The chain joins TRBV30 to TRBJ2-5; D remains ambiguous. Trimming cost V 1 base and J 5 bases, with 8 bases left between them. Germline V gives CDR1 GTSNPN, CDR2 SVGIG (reference sequence). The CDR3 is 12 residues long. CDR3 region: CAWSGVKETQYF. In DNA, the CDR3 is TGTGCCTGGAGTGGAGTCAAGGAGACCCAGTACTTC. Together with reference TRBV30 and TRBJ2-5, the CDR3 gives the full variable domain: SQTIHQWPATLVQPVGSPLSLECTVEGTSNPNLYWYRQAAGRGLQLLFYSVGIGQISSEVPQNLSASRPQDRQFILSSKKLLLSDSGFYLCAWSGVKETQYFGPGTRLLVL.

V is TRBV7-9 and J is TRBJ2-1, with D possibly matching TRBD1 (6 bases). Trimming shortened V by 2 bases and J by 9 bases, and 14 bases separated the two germline ends. Germline CDR1 SEHNR, CDR2 FQNEAQ (reference sequence). This CDR3 comprises 14 residues. The CDR3 nucleotides are TGTGCCAGCAGCTTACCCCGGGACACCGCTGAGCAGTTCTTC. Amino acids: CASSLPRDTAEQFF.

Concerning this clone itself: The same CDR3 also results from other DNA sequences found in this sample. CDR3 sequence reads: CASSGQTNQPQHF. In DNA form, the CDR3 reads TGTGCCAGTAGTGGGCAGACTAATCAGCCCCAGCATTTT. The chain combines TRBV19 with TRBJ1-5; D gene ambiguous. The germline V gene has CDR1 LNHDA and CDR2 SQIVND (reference sequence). The CDR3 spans 13 residues. V was clipped by 5 bases and J by 4 bases, with 9 bases between them.

The J gene is TRBJ1-4, the V gene TRBV7-2, with D possibly being TRBD1 (5 bases). The length of the CDR3 is 15 residues. V dropped 6 bases and J dropped 2 bases, with 13 bases sitting between them. CDR1 is SGHTA and CDR2 is FQGNSA in the germline V gene. This chain's CDR3 is CASSRDSATNEKLFF. CDR3 coding DNA: TGTGCCAGCAGTCGAGACAGCGCGACTAATGAAAAACTGTTTTTT. Supplemented by reference TRBV7-2 and TRBJ1-4, the full variable domain reads GAGVSQSPSNKVTEKGKDVELRCDPISGHTALYWYRQSLGQGLEFLIYFQGNSAPDKSGLPSDRFSAERTGGSVSTLTIQRTQQEDSAVYLCASSRDSATNEKLFFGSGTQLSVL.

The chain combines TRBV25-1 with TRBJ2-7; a weak D match, TRBD1 (6 bases). The germline gives CDR1 MGHDK, CDR2 SYGVNS. The V gene lost 7 bases and the J gene lost 5 bases, with 12 bases spanning the gap. The CDR3 sequence is 12 residues long. The chain's CDR3 is CASKGEFHEQYF. For the CDR3, the DNA is TGTGCCAGCAAGGGGGAATTCCACGAGCAGTACTTC.

This clone was recorded a few times. The chain recombines TRBV29-1 with TRBJ1-1; a weak D match, TRBD1 (5 bases). V lost 3 bases, J lost 7 bases, and 15 bases lay in between. The CDR3 is 13 amino acids. Germline V CDR1 and CDR2: SQVTM, ANQGSEA. CDR3 nucleotides: TGCAGCGTTGATTCGCAGGGTACTGGTGAAGCTTTCTTT. It specifies CSVDSQGTGEAFF.

To note about this clone: Within the sample, other DNA sequences also encode this same CDR3. The chain carries TRBV29-1 and TRBJ2-1; no clear D. V was cut by 4 bases and J by 2 bases, with 3 bases left in between. CDR1 is SQVTM and CDR2 is ANQGSEA in the germline V gene. This CDR3 contains 11 residues. CDR3 bases: TGCAGCGTTGGAACCTACAATGAGCAGTTCTTC. This encodes CSVGTYNEQFF.

The V call is TRBV23-1, the J call TRBJ2-6; 8 nucleotides align to TRBD1. TRBV23-1 is designated an ORF whose function remains uncertain. This CDR3 is 20 amino acids long. V lost 0 bases, J lost 0 bases, and 10 bases stayed unmatched. CDR3: CASSQSRDRLLPSGANVLTF. Here the CDR3 DNA reads TGCGCCAGCAGTCAATCCCGGGACAGGCTGTTACCCTCTGGGGCCAACGTCCTGACTTTC.

The chain has TRBV29-1 and TRBJ1-1; no definite D call. Deletions cut 5 bases from V and 0 bases from J, with 13 bases between. This CDR3 is built from 14 residues. CDR1 and CDR2 (germline): SQVTM, ANQGSEA. CDR3 in amino acids: CSVISLFMNTEAFF. The CDR3 DNA reads as TGCAGCGTTATTAGTCTCTTCATGAACACTGAAGCTTTCTTT. Combining the CDR3 with reference TRBV29-1 and TRBJ1-1 gives the whole variable domain SAVISQKPSRDICQRGTSLTIQCQVDSQVTMMFWYRQQPGQSLTLIATANQGSEATYESGFVIDKFPISRPNLTFSTLTVSNMSPEDSSIYLCSVISLFMNTEAFFGQGTRLTVV.

The chain carries TRBV30 and TRBJ1-1; D is unclear. This CDR3 has 15 amino acids. With 1 base removed from V and 1 base from J, the gap between germline ends came to 13 bases. Germline CDR1 GTSNPN, CDR2 SVGIG (reference sequence). The CDR3 region is CAWSGLWQTNTEAFF. The CDR3 DNA follows: TGTGCCTGGAGTGGTCTCTGGCAGACGAACACTGAAGCTTTCTTT. The full variable domain, with the rest looked up from reference TRBV30 and TRBJ1-1, is SQTIHQWPATLVQPVGSPLSLECTVEGTSNPNLYWYRQAAGRGLQLLFYSVGIGQISSEVPQNLSASRPQDRQFILSSKKLLLSDSGFYLCAWSGLWQTNTEAFFGQGTRLTVV.